This entry lists 10 T cell receptor beta chains sequenced from one sample in a study of regulatory T cells in long-lasting Graves disease. Noted time point: persistent/refractory GD, antithyroid drugs over 5 years with positive TRAb. Isolated PBMC RNA provided the starting material for the TCR library. iRepertoire HTBI primers and Arm-PCR of CDR3 regions built TCR beta libraries. Each CDR3 protein is one row after TCRdb ran MiXCR on the multiplex PCR reads. The sample has over 650,000 distinct CDR3 sequences; 25% to 35% are singletons. The sample consisted of peripheral blood mononuclear cells (PBMCs), taken when the disease was refractory, from a patient treated with antithyroid drugs. The receptors derive from a female donor with Graves disease.

This rearrangement joins TRBV11-2 to TRBJ1-1; unclear D gene. Trimming left V 5 bases short and J 0 bases short, with 13 bases between. CDR1 SGHAT and CDR2 FQNNGV come from the germline V gene. The CDR3 is made up of 15 amino acids. The CDR3 region is CASSLRGLLNTEAFF. DNA for the CDR3: TGTGCCAGCAGCCTCCGCGGGCTATTGAACACTGAAGCTTTCTTT.

This clonotype showed up many times. V usage is TRBV27 and J usage is TRBJ1-1; TRBD1 agrees at 9 bases. The CDR3 totals 15 residues. J gave up 1 base and V 2 bases, and 2 bases lay outside the gene matches. The germline V gene encodes CDR1 MNHEY and CDR2 SMNVEV (reference sequence). CDR3 in DNA: TGTGCCAGCAGTTTAACGGGACAGGGGAACACTGAAGCTTTCTTT. It yields the protein CASSLTGQGNTEAFF.

This clonotype was seen more than once but under ten times. The chain uses TRBV5-1 and TRBJ2-7; D perhaps matches TRBD1 (5 bases). The CDR3 is 13 amino acids. Germline V gene lookup returns CDR1 SGHRS and CDR2 YFSETQ. V was clipped by 4 bases and J by 1 base, with 9 bases between them. The CDR3 DNA sequence: TGCGCCAGCAGCGTGGACACTTCCTACGAGCAGTACTTC. It specifies CASSVDTSYEQYF.

This clonotype was seen more than once but under ten times. The CDR3 does not end in the conserved phenylalanine or tryptophan, so this is likely a read error. The DNA is omitted, as the CDR3 cannot be located on it reliably, and the CDR3 follows TCRdb's listing. This sequence joins TRBV6-1 and TRBJ1-2; TRBD1, the table's D call, was not compared with the DNA. Germline assignment: CDR1 MNHNS and CDR2 SASEGT. The length of the CDR3 is 15 amino acids, counting both ends. The CDR3: CASRKGSRDGHPILL.

The table lists this clonotype with a few counts. The chain uses TRBV19 and TRBJ2-2; D call uncertain. This CDR3 is built from 17 residues. The ends were cut back, 0 bases at V and 2 bases at J, with 13 bases in the middle. Germline loops: CDR1 LNHDA, CDR2 SQIVND (reference sequence). CDR3 sequence reads: CASSIDGMVLNTGELFF. The DNA for the CDR3 is TGTGCCAGTAGTATAGATGGGATGGTCCTCAACACCGGGGAGCTGTTTTTT.

The CDR3 DNA sequence: TGTGCCAGCAGTTCGGACACAGGGAACTATGGCTACACCTTC. Residues: CASSSDTGNYGYTF. This chain links TRBV7-2 with TRBJ1-2; possibly TRBD1 for D (6 bases). Germline V CDR1 and CDR2: SGHTA, FQGNSA. The CDR3 runs 14 residues. V lost 6 bases and J 2 bases, leaving 13 bases between the germline ends. Looking up the rest from reference TRBV7-2 and TRBJ1-2 gives the full variable domain: GAGVSQSPSNKVTEKGKDVELRCDPISGHTALYWYRQSLGQGLEFLIYFQGNSAPDKSGLPSDRFSAERTGGSVSTLTIQRTQQEDSAVYLCASSSDTGNYGYTFGSGTRLTVV.

This clonotype was detected only a few times. The chain uses TRBV12-3 or TRBV12-4 and TRBJ1-1; 8 bases align to TRBD1. This CDR3 is built from 13 residues. The V segment lost 2 bases and the J segment 9 bases; nucleotides outside the gene matches: 5. DNA for the CDR3: TGTGCCAGCAGTTTATTACAGGGGGGGCAAGCTTTCTTT. This sequence encodes CASSLLQGGQAFF.

This clonotype was picked up many times. The rearrangement joins TRBV2 to TRBJ2-1; TRBD2 matches 11 bases. Per germline, CDR1 SNHLY and CDR2 FYNNEI. J lost 8 bases, V lost 4 bases, and 4 bases had no gene match. This CDR3 contains 14 residues. The CDR3 reads CASSARLAGYEQFF. CDR3 coding DNA: TGTGCCAGCAGTGCCAGACTAGCGGGATATGAGCAGTTCTTC.

This clonotype has a count of ten or more. This rearrangement joins TRBV7-3 to TRBJ2-2; TRBD1 is a possible D gene (5 bases). The CDR3 sequence is 16 residues long. Germline CDR1 SGHTA, CDR2 FQGTGA. V was cut by 0 bases and J by 0 bases, with 8 bases left in between. As DNA, the CDR3 is TGTGCCAGCAGCTTAACGGGGCGGCCGAACACCGGGGAGCTGTTTTTT. This sequence encodes CASSLTGRPNTGELFF.

V and J are TRBV28 and TRBJ1-6; 10 nucleotides line up with TRBD1. The CDR3 covers 15 residues. Per the germline V gene, CDR1 is MDHEN and CDR2 is SYDVKM. The V gene end was trimmed by 5 bases and the J gene end by 5 bases; junction bases not matched to a gene: 3. CDR3 sequence (DNA): TGTGCCAGCAGTGGGGGACAGGGGAATAATTCACCCCTCCACTTT. Protein product: CASSGGQGNNSPLHF. The entire variable domain, with the rest obtained from reference TRBV28 and TRBJ1-6, is as follows: DVKVTQSSRYLVKRTGEKVFLECVQDMDHENMFWYRQDPGLGLRLIYFSYDVKMKEKGDIPEGYSVSREKKERFSLILESASTNQTSMYLCASSGGQGNNSPLHFGNGTRLTVT.